The TCR beta chain described here comes from a study of OX40 agonist ivuxolimab in advanced cancers. Background on the study: While on treatment, patients had intravenous ivuxolimab at 0.01 to 10 mg/kg every 2 weeks. Under the entry rules, prior anti-PD-1, anti-PD-L1 or anti-CTLA-4 therapy was allowed, and 40% had some.

V lost 1 base and J lost 7, with 16 bases in between. This CDR3 region has 16 residues. Germline values: CDR1 MNHNS, CDR2 SASEGT. This table comes from immunoSEQ multiplex PCR, and its TCRdb copy is limited to in-frame clones, with some not included. The sample has some 80,000 clones, around 86% seen once. V and J are TRBV6-1 and TRBJ1-4; the D is unclear. The TCR sequence derives from an adult with an advanced solid tumor such as melanoma, head and neck, liver or kidney cancer. The specimen comprised CD4+ or CD8+ T cells sorted from blood, sampled in a trial of the OX40 agonist ivuxolimab. Written as DNA, the CDR3 is TGTGCCAGCAGTGAAGAAGGCTGGGCGGGCTTTGAAAAACTGTTTTTT. Protein: CASSEEGWAGFEKLFF.